The entry that follows covers one T cell receptor beta chain sequence. Antigen specificity is unknown. TCRdb passed the RT-PCR reads through MiXCR, listing each CDR3 protein once. The table includes a few hundred thousand distinct CDR3 sequences, about a fifth detected once. Germline CDR1 is MNHEY and CDR2 is SMNVEV (reference sequence). This CDR3 is 13 amino acids long. The germline V and J ends were trimmed by 7 bases and 8 bases, with 17 bases remaining between them. This sample was included in a study of response to subunit inactivated influenza vaccine. Study-wide points: Each seasonal influenza vaccination, the authors suggested, recruits few new T cells.

The input for sequencing was PBMCs from blood, taken less than 22 months after vaccination. The sequence was obtained from a man aged 45 to 75 who received an inactivated influenza vaccine. The chain uses TRBV27 and TRBJ1-1, with unresolved D. The CDR3 DNA reads as TGTGCCAGCACCCCTCACAACAGTCTGGAAGCTTTCTTT. Amino acids: CASTPHNSLEAFF.